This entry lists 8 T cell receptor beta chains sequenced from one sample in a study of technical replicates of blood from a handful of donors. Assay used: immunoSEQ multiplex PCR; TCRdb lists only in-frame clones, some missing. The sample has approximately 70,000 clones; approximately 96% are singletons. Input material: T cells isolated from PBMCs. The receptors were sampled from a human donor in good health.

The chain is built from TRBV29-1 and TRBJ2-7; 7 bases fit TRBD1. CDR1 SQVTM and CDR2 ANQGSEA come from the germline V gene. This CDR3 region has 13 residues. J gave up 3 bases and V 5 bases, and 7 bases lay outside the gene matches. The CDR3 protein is CSVWTGSNYEQYF. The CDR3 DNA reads TGCAGCGTTTGGACAGGTTCTAACTACGAGCAGTACTTC.

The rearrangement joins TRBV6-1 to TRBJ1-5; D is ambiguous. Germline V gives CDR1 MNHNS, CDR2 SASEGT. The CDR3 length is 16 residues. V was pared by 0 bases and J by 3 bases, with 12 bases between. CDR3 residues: CASSEAPGRYNQPQHF. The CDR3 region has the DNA TGTGCCAGCAGTGAAGCACCTGGCAGATACAATCAGCCCCAGCATTTT.

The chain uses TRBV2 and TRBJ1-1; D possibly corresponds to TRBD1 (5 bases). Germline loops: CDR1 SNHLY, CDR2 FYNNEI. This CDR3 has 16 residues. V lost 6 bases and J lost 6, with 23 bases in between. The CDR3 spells CASRVRHIGTEAEAFF. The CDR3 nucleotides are TGTGCCAGCAGGGTCAGACACATCGGGACTGAGGCTGAAGCTTTCTTT.

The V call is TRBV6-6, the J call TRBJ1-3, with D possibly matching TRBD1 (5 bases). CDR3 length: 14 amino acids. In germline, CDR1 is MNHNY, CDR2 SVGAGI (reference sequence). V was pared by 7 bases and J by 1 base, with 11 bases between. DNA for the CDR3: TGTGCCAGCACGGGGGGAACTTCTGGAAACACCATATATTTT. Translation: CASTGGTSGNTIYF.

This chain's CDR3 is CASRREGGYTF. The DNA of the CDR3 is TGTGCCAGCAGACGTGAGGGTGGCTACACCTTC. The chain couples TRBV6-5 to TRBJ1-2; D unclear. Germline CDR1 and CDR2: MNHEY and SVGAGI. This CDR3 is built from 11 residues. Between the trimmed V and J ends, which lost 6 bases and 7 bases, there was a span of 9 bases.

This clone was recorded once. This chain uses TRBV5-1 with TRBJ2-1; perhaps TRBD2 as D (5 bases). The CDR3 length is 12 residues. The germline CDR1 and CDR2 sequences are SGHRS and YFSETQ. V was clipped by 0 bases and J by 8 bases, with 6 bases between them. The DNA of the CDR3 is TGCGCCAGCAGCTTGGGCGGGTATGAGCAGTTCTTC. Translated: CASSLGGYEQFF.

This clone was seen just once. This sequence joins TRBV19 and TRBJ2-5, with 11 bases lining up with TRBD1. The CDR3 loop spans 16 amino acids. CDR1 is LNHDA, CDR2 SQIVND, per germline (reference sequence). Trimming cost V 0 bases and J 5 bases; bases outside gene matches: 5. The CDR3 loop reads CASSIDRTGGEETQYF. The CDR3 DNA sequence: TGTGCCAGTAGTATAGATCGGACAGGGGGCGAGGAGACCCAGTACTTC.

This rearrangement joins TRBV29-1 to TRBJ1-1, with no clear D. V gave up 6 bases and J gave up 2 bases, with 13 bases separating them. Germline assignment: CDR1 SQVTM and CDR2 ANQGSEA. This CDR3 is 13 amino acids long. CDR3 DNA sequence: TGCAGCGTCTCCGAGGGCAGAAACACTGAAGCTTTCTTT. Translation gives CSVSEGRNTEAFF.